The rows below give T cell receptor beta chains drawn from one sample of a study of blood T cell repertoires in COVID-19. Using immunoSEQ multiplex PCR, the repertoire was profiled, and TCRdb retains in-frame clones only, with some absent. The sample lists tens of thousands of clones; about 85% were seen once. Sample: peripheral blood. These receptor sequences come from a woman in her fifties or sixties with COVID-19, enrolled during active disease. The CDR3 runs from the conserved cysteine through the conserved F or W. The D gene is left open where the match is weak. A row's size may be missing; if present it is once, few, many or a size class.

J	D	length	size	V	CDR3	DNA
TRBJ2-7	TRBD1	13	NA	TRBV2	CASRWTGNHEQYF	TGTGCCAGTCGTTGGACAGGGAACCACGAGCAGTACTTC
TRBJ1-5	NA	14	few	TRBV19	CASSMGGHHQPQHF	TGTGCCAGTAGTATGGGAGGGCACCATCAGCCCCAGCATTTT
TRBJ1-5	TRBD1	15	NA	TRBV19	CASNFGGGSNQPQHF	TGTGCCAGCAACTTTGGAGGGGGCAGCAATCAGCCCCAGCATTTT
TRBJ2-1	NA	13	NA	TRBV28	CASRSSGYNEQFF	TGTGCCAGCAGGAGTAGCGGTTACAATGAGCAGTTCTTC
TRBJ2-1	NA	15	NA	TRBV9	CASSVDGGSYNEQFF	TGTGCCAGCAGCGTAGACGGCGGCTCCTACAATGAGCAGTTCTTC
TRBJ1-6	NA	17	NA	TRBV28	CASSFVEGAWVDSPLHF	TGTGCCAGCAGTTTCGTAGAAGGGGCATGGGTGGATTCACCCCTCCACTTT
TRBJ1-4	NA	13	NA	TRBV7-8	CASSLFYPEKLFF	TGTGCCAGCAGCCTATTCTATCCTGAAAAACTGTTTTTT
TRBJ2-1	NA	18	few	TRBV7-9	CASSSGRLGGTLYNEQFF	TGTGCCAGCAGCTCGGGGAGGTTAGGCGGGACTTTATACAATGAGCAGTTCTTC
TRBJ2-5	TRBD1	12	once	TRBV7-2	CASSWTGETQYF	TGTGCCAGCAGCTGGACAGGGGAGACCCAGTACTTC
TRBJ2-6	NA	17	NA	TRBV10-1	CASIGRGAESGANVLTF	TGCGCCAGCATTGGAAGGGGCGCTGAGTCTGGGGCCAACGTCCTGACTTTC
TRBJ2-2	NA	15	NA	TRBV6-5	CASSYSRLVLGELFF	TGTGCCAGCAGTTACTCGAGACTAGTCCTCGGGGAGCTGTTTTTT
TRBJ2-1	NA	14	NA	TRBV24-1	CATSGAGGKSEQFF	TGTGCCACCAGTGGAGCTGGAGGGAAAAGTGAGCAGTTCTTC
TRBJ1-1	TRBD1	19	NA	TRBV10-3	CAISESRRENRGRNTEAFF	TGTGCCATCAGTGAGTCGAGACGGGAGAACAGGGGCCGGAACACTGAAGCTTTCTTT
TRBJ2-1	TRBD2	16	NA	TRBV27	CASSPPLAGNTDEQFF	TGTGCCAGCAGTCCGCCACTAGCGGGAAATACCGATGAGCAGTTCTTC
TRBJ2-2	TRBD2	16	NA	TRBV10-3	CAISESASGSTGELFF	TGTGCCATCAGTGAGTCGGCTAGCGGGAGCACCGGGGAGCTGTTTTTT
TRBJ1-5	NA	13	NA	TRBV6-5	CASRDRPNQPQHF	TGTGCCAGCAGAGACAGGCCCAATCAGCCCCAGCATTTT
TRBJ2-5	TRBD1	15	NA	TRBV5-4	CASSLGGTGGETQYF	TGTGCCAGCAGCTTGGGAGGGACAGGAGGGGAGACCCAGTACTTC
TRBJ2-2	NA	13	NA	TRBV29-1	CSVRVANTGELFF	TGCAGCGTCAGGGTGGCGAACACCGGGGAGCTGTTTTTT
TRBJ2-7	NA	15	NA	TRBV9	CASSVGAGAPYEQYF	TGTGCCAGCAGCGTAGGGGCGGGGGCCCCCTACGAGCAGTACTTC
TRBJ2-6	NA	15	NA	TRBV6-2/TRBV6-3	CASSYSGAGANVLTF	TGTGCCAGCAGTTACTCCGGTGCTGGGGCCAACGTCCTGACTTTC
TRBJ2-7	NA	14	few	TRBV5-1	CASSGLGHSYEQYF	TGCGCCTCCAGCGGTCTTGGGCACTCCTACGAGCAGTACTTC
TRBJ2-7	TRBD1	14	NA	TRBV5-6	CASSRQGAAYEQYF	TGTGCCAGCAGCAGACAGGGGGCCGCCTACGAGCAGTACTTC
TRBJ1-1	NA	13	NA	TRBV28	CASSLAGGTEAFF	TGTGCCAGCAGTTTAGCGGGTGGTACTGAAGCTTTCTTT
TRBJ1-1	NA	16	NA	TRBV10-3	CAISESTQTGNTEAFF	TGTGCCATCAGTGAGTCCACCCAGACAGGGAACACTGAAGCTTTCTTT
TRBJ1-6	TRBD1	14	NA	TRBV9	CASSGQGNNSPLHF	TGTGCCAGCAGCGGACAGGGAAATAATTCACCCCTCCACTTT
TRBJ2-7	NA	14	NA	TRBV6-5	CASSVGDRGYEQYF	TGTGCCAGCAGCGTCGGTGACAGAGGATACGAGCAGTACTTC
TRBJ2-7	NA	13	NA	TRBV7-8	CASSLGLAYEQYF	TGTGCCAGCAGCTTAGGACTTGCCTACGAGCAGTACTTC
TRBJ2-5	NA	13	once	TRBV7-7	CASSLDRQETQYF	TGTGCTAGCAGCTTAGACAGACAAGAGACCCAGTACTTC
TRBJ2-5	TRBD2	16	NA	TRBV18	CASSQGLAGLEETQYF	TGTGCCAGCTCACAAGGACTAGCGGGCTTAGAAGAGACCCAGTACTTC